Listed below are T cell receptor beta chains from one sample, sequenced in a study of T cells in localized non-small cell lung cancer. Clones were sequenced by immunoSEQ multiplex PCR, and TCRdb holds only the in-frame ones, with some missing. The sample yields 30,000 to 35,000 clones, 88% seen once. This sample comprised peripheral blood, obtained before any cancer treatment. These receptors came from a woman aged 40 to 75 with stage I lung adenocarcinoma. Each CDR3 is given with its conserved first and last residue. The D gene is left open where the match is weak. Size tells how often a clone was seen (once, few, many) or the class of an expanded clone, and some rows leave it out.

V	size	D	J	CDR3	DNA
TRBV7-9	-	-	TRBJ1-3	CASSADTGFSGNTIYF	TGTGCCAGCAGCGCGGATACAGGGTTCTCTGGAAACACCATATATTTT
TRBV6-5	few	TRBD1	TRBJ1-6	CASRPPGQSNSPLHF	TGTGCCAGCAGGCCCCCGGGACAGAGTAATTCACCCCTCCACTTT
TRBV19	-	-	TRBJ1-6	CASSIVGRRGNSPLHF	TGTGCCAGTAGTATAGTTGGACGCCGGGGGAATTCACCCCTCCACTTT
TRBV9	-	TRBD1	TRBJ2-3	CASSGPRGPDTQYF	TGTGCCAGCAGCGGCCCGAGGGGGCCAGATACGCAGTATTTT
TRBV7-2	-	-	TRBJ1-4	CASSLAGINEKLFF	TGTGCCAGCAGCTTAGCTGGCATTAATGAAAAACTGTTTTTT
TRBV10-3	once	-	TRBJ2-7	CAISDDYEQYF	TGTGCCATCAGTGACGACTACGAGCAGTACTTC
TRBV5-4	-	-	TRBJ2-3	CASSLYGDTQYF	TGTGCCAGCAGCTTGTATGGGGATACGCAGTATTTT
TRBV7-2	-	-	TRBJ2-5	CASSLRDQIRGGETQYF	TGTGCCAGCAGCCTTAGGGACCAAATACGAGGTGGGGAGACCCAGTACTTC
TRBV27	-	-	TRBJ2-4	CASSFGRVQYF	TGTGCCAGCAGTTTTGGGCGGGTTCAGTACTTC
TRBV9	-	-	TRBJ2-2	CASSVGRVRSGELFF	TGTGCCAGCAGCGTAGGCAGGGTTCGGTCCGGGGAGCTGTTTTTT
TRBV6-1	-	-	TRBJ2-5	CASRDSLETQYF	TGTGCCAGCAGGGACTCCCTAGAGACCCAGTACTTC
TRBV13	-	-	TRBJ1-1	CASSSDRANTEAFF	TGTGCCAGCAGCTCCGACAGAGCGAACACTGAAGCTTTCTTT
TRBV6-1	-	TRBD1	TRBJ1-3	CASSEKGQGSGNTIYF	TGTGCCAGCAGTGAAAAAGGACAGGGCTCTGGAAACACCATATATTTT
TRBV4-3	medium-sized	-	TRBJ1-1	CASSQDLSTGNTEAFF	TGCGCCAGCAGCCAAGATTTATCGACGGGGAACACTGAAGCTTTCTTT
TRBV4-1	-	-	TRBJ2-7	CASSHCDWATYEQYF	TGCGCCAGCAGCCATTGCGACTGGGCAACCTACGAGCAGTACTTC
TRBV5-4	-	TRBD1	TRBJ2-5	CASSLASGQGAETQYF	TGTGCCAGCAGCTTGGCGAGCGGCCAGGGGGCTGAGACCCAGTACTTC
TRBV6-5	-	-	TRBJ2-3	CASSYEGRGVVDTQYF	TGTGCCAGCAGTTACGAGGGGAGGGGGGTTGTAGATACGCAGTATTTT
TRBV6-1	-	-	TRBJ2-1	CAHMEGGAYNEQFF	TGTGCCCATATGGAAGGGGGTGCCTACAATGAGCAGTTCTTC
TRBV6-5	-	-	TRBJ1-2	CASSYRRQIDYGYTF	TGTGCCAGCAGTTACCGCAGACAGATAGACTATGGCTACACCTTC
TRBV27	-	TRBD2	TRBJ2-2	CASTPGGPGPGELFF	TGTGCCAGCACACCGGGGGGGCCAGGCCCCGGGGAGCTGTTTTTT
TRBV5-8	-	-	TRBJ1-5	CASSLAFRQIANQPQHF	TGTGCCAGCAGCTTGGCGTTCCGGCAGATCGCGAATCAGCCCCAGCATTTT
TRBV5-4	-	-	TRBJ1-2	CASSFQGNYYGYTF	TGTGCCAGCAGCTTTCAGGGGAACTACTATGGCTACACCTTC
TRBV7-2	-	TRBD1	TRBJ1-1	CASSLAGGNTEAFF	TGTGCCAGCAGCTTAGCAGGGGGCAACACTGAAGCTTTCTTT
TRBV9	-	-	TRBJ2-5	CASSLGPGAVGETQYF	TGTGCCAGCAGCCTGGGCCCGGGGGCTGTGGGTGAGACCCAGTACTTC
TRBV2	once	TRBD1	TRBJ1-4	CASTHGTATNEKLFF	TGTGCCAGCACCCACGGGACAGCAACTAATGAAAAACTGTTTTTT
TRBV5-6	-	TRBD1	TRBJ1-2	CASSLVRWDRLGYGYTF	TGTGCCAGCAGCTTGGTGAGGTGGGACAGACTGGGGTATGGCTACACCTTC
TRBV29-1	-	TRBD2	TRBJ2-7	CSVRTSGTYEQYF	TGCAGCGTCCGGACTAGCGGGACCTACGAGCAGTACTTC
TRBV27	-	-	TRBJ2-1	CASRPGQRNNEQFF	TGTGCCAGCAGGCCGGGACAACGGAATAATGAGCAGTTCTTC
TRBV2	-	-	TRBJ2-7	CASSVTDDEQYF	TGTGCCAGCAGCGTGACAGACGACGAGCAGTACTTC
TRBV6-5	-	-	TRBJ2-7	CASSYSGQGNEQYF	TGTGCCAGCAGTTACTCGGGGCAGGGCAACGAGCAGTACTTC
TRBV27	-	-	TRBJ1-4	CASSLGRGLLAEKLFF	TGTGCCAGCAGTTTGGGTAGGGGACTCCTCGCTGAAAAACTGTTTTTT
TRBV7-9	-	-	TRBJ2-2	CASSLGRYTGELFF	TGTGCCAGCAGCTTAGGGAGGTACACCGGGGAGCTGTTTTTT
TRBV7-9	-	-	TRBJ2-1	CASSFEQGDNEQFF	TGTGCCAGCAGCTTTGAACAGGGAGACAATGAGCAGTTCTTC
TRBV5-1	-	-	TRBJ1-1	CASSLVEGTEAFF	TGCGCCAGCAGCTTGGTAGAGGGGACTGAAGCTTTCTTT
TRBV6-5	-	-	TRBJ1-6	CASSYGGHIHF	TGTGCCAGCAGTTACGGGGGACATATTCACTTT
TRBV29-1	once	-	TRBJ2-1	CSVEGPGRALSYNEQFF	TGCAGCGTTGAAGGGCCGGGCAGGGCCCTTTCTTACAATGAGCAGTTCTTC
TRBV7-2	-	-	TRBJ2-7	CASSLSRVEQYF	TGTGCCAGCAGCTTAAGCAGGGTCGAGCAGTACTTC
TRBV19	-	-	TRBJ2-6	CASSTVISSNVLTF	TGTGCCAGTAGTACGGTCATTTCTTCCAACGTCCTGACTTTC
TRBV27	-	-	TRBJ2-7	CASSFVPLADSLRYEQYF	TGTGCCAGCAGTTTCGTACCTTTAGCGGACAGCTTGAGATACGAGCAGTACTTC
TRBV5-5	-	TRBD1	TRBJ2-1	CASSSTGQGKIGQFF	TGTGCCAGCAGCTCGACGGGACAGGGGAAAATAGGGCAGTTCTTC
TRBV9	-	TRBD1	TRBJ1-2	CASSVVGQGSYGYTF	TGTGCCAGCAGCGTAGTAGGACAGGGTTCTTATGGCTACACCTTC
TRBV14	-	-	TRBJ1-2	CASSQKLFNYGYTF	TGTGCCAGCAGCCAAAAACTGTTTAACTATGGCTACACCTTC
TRBV5-4	-	-	TRBJ2-2	CASSLLRDGDTGELFF	TGTGCCAGCAGCCTGTTACGTGACGGGGACACCGGGGAGCTGTTTTTT
TRBV7-9	-	-	TRBJ1-6	CASSLGQDDSPLHF	TGTGCCAGCAGCTTAGGCCAGGACGATTCACCCCTCCACTTT
TRBV2	-	-	TRBJ2-2	CASSEEITGELFF	TGTGCCAGCAGTGAAGAGATCACCGGGGAGCTGTTTTTT
TRBV7-2	-	-	TRBJ2-7	CASSLAPQALMSPYEQYF	TGTGCCAGCAGCTTAGCTCCCCAGGCCCTGATGTCCCCATACGAGCAGTACTTC